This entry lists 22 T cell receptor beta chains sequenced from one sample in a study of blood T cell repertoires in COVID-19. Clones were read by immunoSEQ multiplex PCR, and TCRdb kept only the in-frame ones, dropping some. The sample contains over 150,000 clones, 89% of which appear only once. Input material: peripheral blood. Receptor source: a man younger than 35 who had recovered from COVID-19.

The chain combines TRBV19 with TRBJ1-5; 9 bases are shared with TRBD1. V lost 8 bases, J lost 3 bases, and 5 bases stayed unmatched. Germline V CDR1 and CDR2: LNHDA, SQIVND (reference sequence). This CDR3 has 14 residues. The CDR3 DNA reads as TGTGCCAGTTGGGACAGGGAGAACAATCAGCCCCAGCATTTT. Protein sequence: CASWDRENNQPQHF.

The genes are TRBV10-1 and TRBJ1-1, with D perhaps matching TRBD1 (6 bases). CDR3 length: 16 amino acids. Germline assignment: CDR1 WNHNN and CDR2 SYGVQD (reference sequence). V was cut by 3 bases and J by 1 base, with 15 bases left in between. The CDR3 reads CASSDSTGVRNTEAFF. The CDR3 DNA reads TGCGCCAGCAGTGACTCGACAGGCGTGAGGAACACTGAAGCTTTCTTT.

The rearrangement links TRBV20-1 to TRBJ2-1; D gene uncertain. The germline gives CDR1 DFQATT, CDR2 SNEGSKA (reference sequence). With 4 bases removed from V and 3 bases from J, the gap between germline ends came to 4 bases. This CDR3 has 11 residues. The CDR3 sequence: CSATVYNEQFF. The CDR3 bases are TGCAGTGCTACCGTCTACAATGAGCAGTTCTTC.

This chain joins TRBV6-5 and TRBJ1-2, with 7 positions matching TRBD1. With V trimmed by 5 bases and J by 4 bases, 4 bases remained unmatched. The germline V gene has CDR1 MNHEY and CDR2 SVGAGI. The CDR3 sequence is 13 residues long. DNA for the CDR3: TGTGCCAGCAGTCAGGGGGGTGGCTATGGCTACACCTTC. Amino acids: CASSQGGGYGYTF.

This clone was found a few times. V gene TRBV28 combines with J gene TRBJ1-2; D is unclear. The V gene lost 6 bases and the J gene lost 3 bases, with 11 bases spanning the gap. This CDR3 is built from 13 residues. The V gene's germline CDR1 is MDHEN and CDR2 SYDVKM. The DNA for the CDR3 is TGTGCCAGCAGGGCAGATTCCTACTATGGCTACACCTTC. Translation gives CASRADSYYGYTF.

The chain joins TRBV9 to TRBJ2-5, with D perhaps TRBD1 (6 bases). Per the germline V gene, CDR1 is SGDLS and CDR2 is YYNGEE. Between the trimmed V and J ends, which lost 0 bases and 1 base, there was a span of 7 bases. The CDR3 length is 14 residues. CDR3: CASSVVDSQETQYF. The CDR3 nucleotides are TGTGCCAGCAGCGTAGTGGACAGCCAAGAGACCCAGTACTTC.

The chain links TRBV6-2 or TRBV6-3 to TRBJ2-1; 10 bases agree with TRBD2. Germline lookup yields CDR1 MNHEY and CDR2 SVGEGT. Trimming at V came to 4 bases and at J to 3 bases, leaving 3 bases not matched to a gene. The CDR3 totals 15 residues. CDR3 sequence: CASSSRTSGYNEQFF. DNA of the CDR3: TGTGCCAGCAGTTCAAGGACTAGCGGCTACAATGAGCAGTTCTTC.

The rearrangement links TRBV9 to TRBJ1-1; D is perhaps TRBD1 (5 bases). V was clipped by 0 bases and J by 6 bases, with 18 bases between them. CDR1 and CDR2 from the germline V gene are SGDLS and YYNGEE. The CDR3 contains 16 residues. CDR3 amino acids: CASSVVRGQGLSEAFF. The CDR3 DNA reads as TGTGCCAGCAGCGTAGTTCGCGGCCAGGGACTGTCTGAAGCTTTCTTT.

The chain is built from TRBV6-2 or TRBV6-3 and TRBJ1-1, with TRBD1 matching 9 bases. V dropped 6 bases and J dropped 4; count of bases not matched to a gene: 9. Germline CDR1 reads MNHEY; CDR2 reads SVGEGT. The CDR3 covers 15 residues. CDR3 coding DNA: TGTGCCAGCAGCCCGGGACAGGGATGGTTCACTGAAGCTTTCTTT. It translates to CASSPGQGWFTEAFF.

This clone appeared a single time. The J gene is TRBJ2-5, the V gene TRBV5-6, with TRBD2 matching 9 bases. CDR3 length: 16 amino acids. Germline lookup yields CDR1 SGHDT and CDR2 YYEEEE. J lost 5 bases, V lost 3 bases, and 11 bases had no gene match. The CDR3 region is CASSSGRGRAFETQYF. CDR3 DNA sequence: TGTGCCAGCAGCTCTGGGCGCGGGAGGGCCTTTGAGACCCAGTACTTC. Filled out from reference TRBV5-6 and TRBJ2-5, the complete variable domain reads DAGVTQSPTHLIKTRGQQVTLRCSPKSGHDTVSWYQQALGQGPQFIFQYYEEEERQRGNFPDRFSGHQFPNYSSELNVNALLLGDSALYLCASSSGRGRAFETQYFGPGTRLLVL.

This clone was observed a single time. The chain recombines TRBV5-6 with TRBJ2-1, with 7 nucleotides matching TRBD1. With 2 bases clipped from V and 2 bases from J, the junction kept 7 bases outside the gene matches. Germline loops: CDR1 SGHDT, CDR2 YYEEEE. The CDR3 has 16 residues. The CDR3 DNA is TGTGCCAGCAGCTTTTTTCGGGACAGCCCCTACAATGAGCAGTTCTTC. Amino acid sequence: CASSFFRDSPYNEQFF.

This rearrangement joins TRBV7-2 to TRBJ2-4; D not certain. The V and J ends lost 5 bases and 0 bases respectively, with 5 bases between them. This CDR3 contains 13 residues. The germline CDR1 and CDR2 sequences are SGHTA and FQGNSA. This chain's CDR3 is CASSILAKNIQYF. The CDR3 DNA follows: TGTGCCAGCAGCATTCTAGCCAAAAACATTCAGTACTTC.

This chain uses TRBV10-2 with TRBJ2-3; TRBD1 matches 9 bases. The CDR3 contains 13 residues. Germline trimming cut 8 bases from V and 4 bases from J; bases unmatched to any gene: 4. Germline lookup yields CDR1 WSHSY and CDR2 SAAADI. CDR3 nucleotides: TGCGCCAGCGACAGGGGGATATCAGATACGCAGTATTTT. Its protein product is CASDRGISDTQYF.

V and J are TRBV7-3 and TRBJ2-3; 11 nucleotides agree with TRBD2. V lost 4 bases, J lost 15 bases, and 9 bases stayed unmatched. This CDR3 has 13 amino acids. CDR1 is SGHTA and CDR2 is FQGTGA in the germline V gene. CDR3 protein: CASSSTTSGVAYF. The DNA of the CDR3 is TGTGCCAGCAGCTCCACGACTAGCGGGGTTGCTTATTTT. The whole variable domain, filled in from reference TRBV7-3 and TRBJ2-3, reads GAGVSQTPSNKVTEKGKYVELRCDPISGHTALYWYRQSLGQGPEFLIYFQGTGAADDSGLPNDRFFAVRPEGSVSTLKIQRTERGDSAVYLCASSSTTSGVAYFGPGTRLTVL.

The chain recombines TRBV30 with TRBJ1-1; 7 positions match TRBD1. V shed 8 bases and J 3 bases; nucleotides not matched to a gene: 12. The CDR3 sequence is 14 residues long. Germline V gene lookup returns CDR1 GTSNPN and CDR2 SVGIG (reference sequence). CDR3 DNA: TGTGCCGCAAACAGGGGAGTCGGGGACACTGAAGCTTTCTTT. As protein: CAANRGVGDTEAFF.

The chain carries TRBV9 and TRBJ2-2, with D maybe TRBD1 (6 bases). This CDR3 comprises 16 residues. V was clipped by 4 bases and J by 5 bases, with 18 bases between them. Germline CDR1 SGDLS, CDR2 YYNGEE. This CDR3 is CASSPRAGGFTGELFF. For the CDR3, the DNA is TGTGCCAGCAGCCCCCGTGCTGGGGGCTTTACCGGGGAGCTGTTTTTT.

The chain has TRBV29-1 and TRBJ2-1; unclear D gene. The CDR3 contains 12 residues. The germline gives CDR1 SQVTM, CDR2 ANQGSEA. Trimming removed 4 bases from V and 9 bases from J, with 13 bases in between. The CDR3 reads CSVGMVGREQFF. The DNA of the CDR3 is TGCAGCGTTGGGATGGTTGGGCGTGAGCAGTTCTTC.

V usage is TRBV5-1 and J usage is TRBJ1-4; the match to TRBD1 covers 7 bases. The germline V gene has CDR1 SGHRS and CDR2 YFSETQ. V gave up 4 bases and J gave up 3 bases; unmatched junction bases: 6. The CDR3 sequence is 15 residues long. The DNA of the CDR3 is TGCGCCAGCAGCCTCCAGGGGGTCCCTAATGAAAAACTGTTTTTT. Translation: CASSLQGVPNEKLFF.

This CDR3 reads CASSLGDRPLYGYTF. CDR3 nucleotide sequence: TGTGCCAGCAGCTTGGGGGACAGGCCTCTCTATGGCTACACCTTC. The chain combines TRBV5-8 with TRBJ1-2; 8 nucleotides line up with TRBD1. Trimming took 0 bases from V and 4 from J; bases not matched to a gene: 5. Germline CDR1 reads SGHTS; CDR2 reads YDEGEE. This CDR3 comprises 15 residues.

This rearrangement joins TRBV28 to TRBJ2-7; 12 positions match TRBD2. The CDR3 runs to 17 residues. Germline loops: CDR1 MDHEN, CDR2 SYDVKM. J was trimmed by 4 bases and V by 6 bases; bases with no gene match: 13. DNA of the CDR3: TGTGCCAGCAGCCTCGGCCGTACTAGCGGGAGGACGTACGAGCAGTACTTC. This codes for CASSLGRTSGRTYEQYF. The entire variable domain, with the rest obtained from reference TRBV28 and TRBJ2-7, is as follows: DVKVTQSSRYLVKRTGEKVFLECVQDMDHENMFWYRQDPGLGLRLIYFSYDVKMKEKGDIPEGYSVSREKKERFSLILESASTNQTSMYLCASSLGRTSGRTYEQYFGPGTRLTVT.

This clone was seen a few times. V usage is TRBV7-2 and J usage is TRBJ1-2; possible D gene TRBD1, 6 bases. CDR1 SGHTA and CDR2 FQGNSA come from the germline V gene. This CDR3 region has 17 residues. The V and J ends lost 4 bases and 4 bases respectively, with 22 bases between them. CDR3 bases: TGTGCCAGCAGCTCGCTGCTTGTCTCGACAGGTCCCTATGGCTACACCTTC. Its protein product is CASSSLLVSTGPYGYTF.

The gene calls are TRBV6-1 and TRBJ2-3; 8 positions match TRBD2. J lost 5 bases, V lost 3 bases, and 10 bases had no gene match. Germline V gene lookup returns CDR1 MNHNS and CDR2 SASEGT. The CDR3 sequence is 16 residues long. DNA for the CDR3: TGTGCCAGCAGTGAGGGCGGAGCGGGAGTTGGAGATACGCAGTATTTT. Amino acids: CASSEGGAGVGDTQYF.